The rows below give T cell receptor beta chains drawn from one sample of a study of cytomegalovirus exposure and HLA in healthy donors. Here immunoSEQ multiplex PCR was the method, and the copy in TCRdb shows in-frame clones only, minus some. The sample includes 65,000 to 70,000 clones, approximately 77% seen only once; the top ten take just under 7.5%. The sequencing input was PBMCs. The receptors here all came from a woman aged 25-40 years in good health and CMV-seropositive. CDR3s include the opening cysteine and the closing phenylalanine or tryptophan. D genes are given only for firm matches. Size values are once, few and many counts, or a class for expanded clones, and some rows have none.

TRBV9	TRBJ1-4	TRBD1	NA	CASSVEGQFNEKLFF	TGTGCCAGCAGCGTGGAGGGACAGTTCAATGAAAAACTGTTTTTT
TRBV7-9	TRBJ2-1	TRBD1	NA	CASSEQYRDRQFF	TGTGCCAGCAGCGAGCAATACAGGGACAGGCAGTTCTTC
TRBV13	TRBJ2-3	TRBD2	NA	CASSLGGGGGTDTQYF	TGTGCCAGCAGCTTAGGTGGCGGGGGTGGCACAGATACGCAGTATTTT
TRBV10-3	TRBJ2-3	TRBD2	NA	CAITAGAPDTQYF	TGTGCCATCACTGCGGGAGCACCAGATACGCAGTATTTT
TRBV2	TRBJ2-1	TRBD2	NA	CASSLAETSYNEQFF	TGTGCCAGCAGTCTAGCGGAGACCTCCTACAATGAGCAGTTCTTC
TRBV7-3	TRBJ2-1	TRBD2	NA	CASSSVRSGSSYNEQFF	TGTGCCAGCAGCTCGGTCCGTAGCGGGAGTTCCTACAATGAGCAGTTCTTC
TRBV5-8	TRBJ2-3	NA	NA	CASSLASGQYF	TGTGCCAGCAGCTTGGCGAGTGGGCAGTATTTT
TRBV7-6	TRBJ2-7	TRBD1	NA	CASSKDRDYEQYF	TGTGCCAGCAGCAAGGACAGGGACTACGAGCAGTACTTC
TRBV6-5	TRBJ2-3	NA	NA	CASSYPSTDTQYF	TGTGCCAGCAGTTACCCTAGCACAGATACGCAGTATTTT
TRBV2	TRBJ2-6	NA	NA	CASTPQATGANVLTF	TGTGCCAGCACCCCCCAGGCCACTGGGGCCAACGTCCTGACTTTC
TRBV9	TRBJ2-1	NA	NA	CASSVAENNEQFF	TGTGCCAGCAGCGTAGCCGAGAACAATGAGCAGTTCTTC
TRBV29-1	TRBJ2-7	TRBD2	NA	CSVAGTSGLGFEQYF	TGCAGCGTTGCCGGGACTAGCGGTTTAGGATTCGAGCAGTACTTC
TRBV7-2	TRBJ2-5	TRBD1	few	CASSPRARTGSTQETQYF	TGTGCCAGCAGCCCCAGAGCCCGGACAGGGAGTACCCAAGAGACCCAGTACTTC
TRBV7-9	TRBJ2-4	TRBD2	NA	CASSPAGGLKANIQYF	TGTGCCAGCAGCCCAGCGGGGGGCCTAAAAGCGAACATTCAGTACTTC
TRBV29-1	TRBJ2-4	NA	NA	CSVEVLAKNIQYF	TGCAGCGTCGAGGTGCTAGCCAAAAACATTCAGTACTTC
TRBV7-3	TRBJ1-3	NA	NA	CASSFPRGNTIYF	TGTGCCAGCAGCTTCCCGAGGGGAAACACCATATATTTT
TRBV15	TRBJ1-5	NA	NA	CATSSEYSNQPQHF	TGTGCCACCAGCTCGGAGTATAGCAATCAGCCCCAGCATTTT
TRBV5-1	TRBJ2-1	TRBD2	many	CASSLGTSGSHRQTEQFF	TGCGCCAGCAGCTTGGGGACTAGCGGAAGCCACCGCCAAACTGAGCAGTTCTTC
TRBV9	TRBJ2-1	NA	NA	CASSVEVASIGNEQFF	TGTGCCAGCAGCGTAGAGGTAGCGAGTATTGGGAATGAGCAGTTCTTC
TRBV2	TRBJ1-5	NA	NA	CASSPTGINQPQHF	TGTGCCAGCAGTCCGACAGGCATCAATCAGCCCCAGCATTTT
TRBV5-4	TRBJ2-1	TRBD2	NA	CASSSQGLDYNEQFF	TGTGCCAGCAGCTCACAGGGACTAGACTACAATGAGCAGTTCTTC
TRBV29-1	TRBJ1-2	NA	NA	CSARNGDYGYTF	TGCAGCGCCAGAAACGGGGACTATGGCTACACCTTC
TRBV4-1	TRBJ2-7	TRBD1	NA	CASSRLRTGPYEQYF	TGCGCCAGCAGCCGGCTCAGGACAGGGCCCTACGAGCAGTACTTC
TRBV7-3	TRBJ2-7	TRBD2	NA	CASSLETSGFKYF	TGTGCCAGCAGCTTAGAGACTAGCGGGTTTAAGTACTTC
TRBV5-1	TRBJ2-7	NA	NA	CASSLVLGCEQYF	TGCGCCAGCAGCTTGGTACTAGGGTGCGAGCAGTACTTC
TRBV7-2	TRBJ2-5	NA	NA	CASSSGLQETQYF	TGTGCCAGCAGCTCAGGTTTACAAGAGACCCAGTACTTC
TRBV7-8	TRBJ2-7	TRBD1	NA	CASSSEGQGSYEQYF	TGTGCCAGCAGCTCCGAGGGACAGGGGTCCTACGAGCAGTACTTC
TRBV28	TRBJ2-3	NA	few	CASSFGGDSTDTQYF	TGTGCCAGCAGTTTTGGCGGGGACAGCACAGATACGCAGTATTTT
TRBV4-2	TRBJ2-5	TRBD2	NA	CASSQVTSEETQYF	TGTGCCAGCAGCCAAGTGACTAGCGAAGAGACCCAGTACTTC
TRBV5-1	TRBJ2-1	TRBD2	NA	CASSPGLAGHNEQFF	TGCGCCAGCAGCCCAGGACTAGCGGGCCACAATGAGCAGTTCTTC
TRBV2	TRBJ2-7	TRBD2	few	CASSTSGAYEQYF	TGTGCCAGCAGTACTAGCGGTGCCTACGAGCAGTACTTC
TRBV30	TRBJ2-7	NA	NA	CAWSVSGSSYEQYF	TGTGCCTGGAGTGTAAGTGGGAGTTCCTACGAGCAGTACTTC
TRBV20-1	TRBJ2-7	NA	NA	CSPTPLYEQYF	TGCAGTCCTACTCCCCTTTACGAGCAGTACTTC
TRBV7-9	TRBJ1-2	TRBD1	few	CASSLSVTGVVDGYTF	TGTGCCAGCAGCTTAAGTGTGACAGGGGTAGTGGATGGCTACACCTTC
TRBV30	TRBJ1-2	NA	NA	CAWSPRGAGYGYTF	TGTGCCTGGAGTCCAAGGGGCGCTGGATATGGCTACACCTTC
TRBV25-1	TRBJ1-2	TRBD1	NA	CASSEGTGGPYGYTF	TGTGCCAGCAGTGAGGGGACAGGGGGTCCCTATGGCTACACCTTC
TRBV2	TRBJ1-1	TRBD1	few	CASEALRTGARGTEAFF	TGTGCCAGCGAGGCCCTCCGGACAGGGGCGCGGGGAACTGAAGCTTTCTTT
TRBV28	TRBJ2-2	NA	NA	CASRQGWATGELFF	TGTGCCAGCAGACAGGGATGGGCCACCGGGGAGCTGTTTTTT
TRBV5-6	TRBJ1-2	NA	NA	CASSLGENYGYTF	TGTGCCAGCAGCTTGGGGGAGAACTATGGCTACACCTTC
TRBV6-6	TRBJ2-7	NA	NA	CASSAGPSYEQYF	TGTGCCAGCAGTGCGGGACCCTCCTACGAGCAGTACTTC